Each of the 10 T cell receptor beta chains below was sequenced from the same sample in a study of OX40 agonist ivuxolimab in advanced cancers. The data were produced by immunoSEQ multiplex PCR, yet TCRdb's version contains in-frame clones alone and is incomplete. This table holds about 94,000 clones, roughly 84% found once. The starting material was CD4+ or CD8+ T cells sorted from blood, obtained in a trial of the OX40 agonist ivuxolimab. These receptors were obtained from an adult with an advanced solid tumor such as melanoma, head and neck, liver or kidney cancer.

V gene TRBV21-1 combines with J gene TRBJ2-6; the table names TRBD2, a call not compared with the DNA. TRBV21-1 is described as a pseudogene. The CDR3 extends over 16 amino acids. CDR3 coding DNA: TGTGCCAGCAGCAAAGTCCGGGATTCTGGGGCCAACGTCCTGACTTTC. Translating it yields CASSKVRDSGANVLTF.

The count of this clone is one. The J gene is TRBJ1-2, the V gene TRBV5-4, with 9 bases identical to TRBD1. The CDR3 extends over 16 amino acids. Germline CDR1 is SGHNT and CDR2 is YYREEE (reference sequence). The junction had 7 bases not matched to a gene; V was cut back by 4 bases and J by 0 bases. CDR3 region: CASSDFRTGANYGYTF. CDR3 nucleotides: TGTGCCAGCAGCGATTTCAGGACAGGGGCTAACTATGGCTACACCTTC.

The DNA of the CDR3 is TGCGCCAGCAGCTTGACAGGGCCAGATACGCAGTATTTT. Amino acid sequence: CASSLTGPDTQYF. The chain carries TRBV5-1 and TRBJ2-3; D might be TRBD1 (6 bases). CDR3 length: 13 amino acids. Deletions cut 1 base from V and 4 bases from J, with 7 bases between. Germline assignment: CDR1 SGHRS and CDR2 YFSETQ.

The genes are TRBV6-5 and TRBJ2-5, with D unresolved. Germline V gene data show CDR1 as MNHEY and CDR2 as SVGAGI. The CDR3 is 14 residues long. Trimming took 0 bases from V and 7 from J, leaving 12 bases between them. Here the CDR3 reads CASSYSARIGTQYF. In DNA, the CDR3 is TGTGCCAGCAGTTACTCGGCAAGAATAGGGACCCAGTACTTC.

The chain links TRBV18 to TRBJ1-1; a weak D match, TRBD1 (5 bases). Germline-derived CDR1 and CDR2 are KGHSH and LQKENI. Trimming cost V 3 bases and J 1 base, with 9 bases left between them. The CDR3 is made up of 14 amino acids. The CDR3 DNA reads TGTGCCAGCTCACCGCAGGGAGGGAACACTGAAGCTTTCTTT. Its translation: CASSPQGGNTEAFF.

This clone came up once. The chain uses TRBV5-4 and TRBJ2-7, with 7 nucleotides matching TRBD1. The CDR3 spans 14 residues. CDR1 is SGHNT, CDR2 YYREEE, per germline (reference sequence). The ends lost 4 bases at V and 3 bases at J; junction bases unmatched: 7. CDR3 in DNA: TGTGCCAGCAGCCTCCGGGACAGTATCTACGAGCAGTACTTC. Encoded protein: CASSLRDSIYEQYF.

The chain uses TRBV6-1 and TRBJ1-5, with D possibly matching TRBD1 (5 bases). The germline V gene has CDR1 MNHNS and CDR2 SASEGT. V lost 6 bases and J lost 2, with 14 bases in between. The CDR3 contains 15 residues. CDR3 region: CASSALGLGNQPQHF. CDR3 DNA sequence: TGTGCCAGCAGCGCTTTGGGACTGGGCAATCAGCCCCAGCATTTT.

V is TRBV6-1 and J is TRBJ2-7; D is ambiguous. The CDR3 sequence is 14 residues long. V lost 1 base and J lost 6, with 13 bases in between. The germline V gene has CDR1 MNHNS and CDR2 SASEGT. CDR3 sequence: CASSEVPPLGEQYF. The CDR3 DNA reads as TGTGCCAGCAGTGAAGTCCCCCCTCTAGGCGAGCAGTACTTC.

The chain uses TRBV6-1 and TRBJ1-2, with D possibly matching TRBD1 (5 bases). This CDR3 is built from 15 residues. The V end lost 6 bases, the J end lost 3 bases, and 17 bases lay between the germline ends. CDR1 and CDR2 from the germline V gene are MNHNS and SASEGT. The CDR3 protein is CASRQYLQADYGYTF. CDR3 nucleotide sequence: TGTGCCAGCAGACAGTACCTACAGGCCGACTATGGCTACACCTTC.

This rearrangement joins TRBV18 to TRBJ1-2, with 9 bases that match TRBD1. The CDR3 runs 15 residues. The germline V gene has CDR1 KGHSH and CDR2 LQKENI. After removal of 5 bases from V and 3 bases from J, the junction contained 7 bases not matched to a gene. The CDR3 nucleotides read TGTGCCAGCTCAGAGGGACAGGGAAGGGACTATGGCTACACCTTC. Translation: CASSEGQGRDYGYTF.